Given below is one TCR beta chain in context. Antigen: not known. Cells sorted as Tregs were CD4+, CD25+ and CD127-/low. Losses at the gene ends were 7 bases for V and 0 bases for J; bases not matched to a gene: 4. CDR1 SNHLY and CDR2 FYNNEI come from the germline V gene. This CDR3 is 14 amino acids long. TCRdb re-called the 5' RACE reads with MiXCR, one entry per CDR3 protein. The repertoire consists of about 9,000 distinct CDR3 sequences, with about half occurring once and the leading ten covering about 3%. General observations from the study: In terms of TCR gene usage, tumor memory CD4+ T cells clustered together with blood and lymph node memory CD4+ cells, as well as with lymph node naive CD4+ cells.

This receptor was obtained from a female donor with breast cancer. The J gene is TRBJ2-3, the V gene TRBV2, with 7 bases matching TRBD2. Input material: Tregs sorted from a lymph node. This CDR3 reads CASKWGGSTDTQYF. Written as DNA, the CDR3 is TGTGCCAGCAAGTGGGGAGGGAGCACAGATACGCAGTATTTT.